Presented here are 2 T cell receptor beta chains from one specimen sequenced in a study of CD8+CD57+ T cells in acquired aplastic anemia. Genomic DNA was employed as the template in profiling TCR beta VDJ and CDR3. TCRdb called the reads again in MiXCR, with one record for every CDR3 protein. This sample has about 180,000 distinct CDR3 sequences, with around 63% found just once. The sequenced patients had an expansion of CD8+CD57+ cells seen by flow cytometry. Source material: sorted CD4+, CD8+, or CD8+CD57+ T cells (not recorded which) from PBMCs. These receptors all stem from a human donor with aplastic anemia.

J is TRBJ1-4 and V is TRBV5-1; TRBD1 matches 7 bases. Germline V gene sequence: CDR1 SGHRS, CDR2 YFSETQ. The CDR3 runs to 14 residues. Trimming cost V 3 bases and J 8 bases; bases outside gene matches: 7. DNA for the CDR3: TGCGCCAGCAGCTCCCAGGGGGAGAGAGAAAAACTGTTTTTT. Residues: CASSSQGEREKLFF.

This clonotype came up a few times. The chain links TRBV24-1 to TRBJ2-5, with D perhaps TRBD1 (6 bases). Trimming stripped 4 bases from V and 2 bases from J, with 10 bases between. The CDR3 is 14 residues long. Germline V gene sequence: CDR1 KGHDR, CDR2 SFDVKD. The chain's CDR3 is CATSDTGKQETQYF. CDR3 nucleotides: TGTGCCACCAGTGACACAGGGAAACAAGAGACCCAGTACTTC.